Below are 24 T cell receptor beta chains sequenced from a single sample in a study of OX40 agonist ivuxolimab in advanced cancers. Library prep was done by the immunoSEQ multiplex PCR assay. TCRdb holds this immuneACCESS table with in-frame rearrangements only. Some clones are missing; in checked studies, unresolved V genes explain under half, and the rest has no known cause. For this sample the table gives fewer than 95,000 clones, of which 75% to 90% were detected only once. Over 7% of the sample rests with the top ten. The input for sequencing was CD4+ or CD8+ T cells sorted from blood, taken in a trial of the OX40 agonist ivuxolimab. The receptors shown here come from an adult with an advanced solid tumor such as melanoma, head and neck, liver or kidney cancer.

The genes are TRBV28 and TRBJ2-5; D not resolved. The ends were cut back, 5 bases at V and 6 bases at J, with 19 bases in the middle. The germline V gene encodes CDR1 MDHEN and CDR2 SYDVKM. This CDR3 is built from 15 residues. CDR3 bases: TGTGCCAGCAGTCCGGACGCGGAACCATGGCAGACCCAGTACTTC. Translated: CASSPDAEPWQTQYF.

The CDR3 DNA reads TGCAGCGTGGGAGCGGTAGCTGTCTCCTACGAGCAGTACTTC. Residues: CSVGAVAVSYEQYF. V usage is TRBV29-1 and J usage is TRBJ2-7, with D maybe TRBD2 (5 bases). The germline gives CDR1 SQVTM, CDR2 ANQGSEA. The CDR3 loop spans 14 amino acids. V lost 6 bases and J lost 0, with 15 bases in between.

In its sample, this clone was seen many times. The V and J genes are TRBV13 and TRBJ2-7; D remains unclear. V dropped 1 base and J dropped 1 base, with 5 bases sitting between them. Germline V gene sequence: CDR1 PRHDT, CDR2 FYEKMQ (reference sequence). This CDR3 region has 13 residues. Here the CDR3 reads CASSLDSSYEQYF. CDR3 nucleotide sequence: TGTGCCAGCAGCTTAGACAGTTCCTACGAGCAGTACTTC.

As regards this clone: Other DNA sequences from this sample encode an identical CDR3 as well. The chain uses TRBV18 and TRBJ2-5, with D unresolved. V was clipped by 0 bases and J by 1 base, with 3 bases between them. CDR1 and CDR2 (germline): KGHSH, LQKENI. The CDR3 has 13 amino acids. The CDR3 region has the DNA TGTGCCAGCTCACCACCTTCCCAAGAGACCCAGTACTTC. Encoded protein: CASSPPSQETQYF.

The chain has TRBV7-3 and TRBJ2-5; D ambiguous. Germline CDR1 reads SGHTA; CDR2 reads FQGTGA. V was cut by 6 bases and J by 3 bases, with 11 bases left in between. The CDR3 is 13 amino acids. In nucleotides, the CDR3 is TGTGCCAGCAGTCCGGGTAGTAAAGAGACCCAGTACTTC. Its protein is CASSPGSKETQYF.

The CDR3 is CAWGGLTNYGYTF. The CDR3 DNA is TGTGCCTGGGGTGGACTGACCAACTATGGCTACACCTTC. The chain is built from TRBV30 and TRBJ1-2; D is unresolved. The germline V gene has CDR1 GTSNPN and CDR2 SVGIG (reference sequence). The CDR3 runs 13 residues. Trimming left V 5 bases short and J 2 bases short, with 12 bases between.

J is TRBJ1-1 and V is TRBV7-6; D is unresolved. This CDR3 is 12 amino acids long. Germline V gives CDR1 SGHVS, CDR2 FNYEAQ. Trimming took 5 bases from V and 7 from J, leaving 11 bases between them. CDR3 sequence reads: CASSLYGGEAFF. Written as DNA, the CDR3 is TGTGCCAGCAGCCTCTACGGAGGTGAAGCTTTCTTT.

This clone came up once. J is TRBJ2-5 and V is TRBV5-1; D may match TRBD1 or TRBD2 (5 bases each). The J call may be wrong; the DNA end is better matched by TRBJ2-7. CDR1 SGHRS and CDR2 YFSETQ come from the germline V gene. This CDR3 has 16 amino acids. As DNA, the CDR3 is TGCGCCAGCAGCCCCCTCCGGGGCAGCTTGGACTACGAGCAGTACTTC. Protein sequence: CASSPLRGSLDYEQYF.

The rearrangement uses TRBV2 and TRBJ2-2; 10 nucleotides line up with TRBD2. Germline trimming cut 8 bases from V and 6 bases from J; bases unmatched to any gene: 6. Germline CDR1 SNHLY, CDR2 FYNNEI. The CDR3 spans 14 residues. Here the CDR3 reads CASLAGDGPGELFF. CDR3 coding DNA: TGTGCCAGCCTAGCGGGAGATGGTCCCGGGGAGCTGTTTTTT.

The genes are TRBV19 and TRBJ2-1, with 11 bases matching TRBD2. CDR3 length equals 14 residues. The V and J ends lost 6 bases and 6 bases, in that order; junction bases with no gene match: 4. CDR1 LNHDA and CDR2 SQIVND come from the germline V gene (reference sequence). The DNA for the CDR3 is TGTGCCAGTAGGACACTAGCGGGAGTCAATGAGCAGTTCTTC. Translation gives CASRTLAGVNEQFF.

This rearrangement joins TRBV9 to TRBJ2-3; 7 nucleotides align to TRBD2. In germline, CDR1 is SGDLS, CDR2 YYNGEE. This CDR3 is 14 amino acids long. The trim removed 0 bases at V and 6 bases at J, leaving 4 bases unmatched. The CDR3 region is CASSVAGGPDTQYF. In DNA form, the CDR3 reads TGTGCCAGCAGCGTAGCGGGAGGTCCGGATACGCAGTATTTT.

V usage is TRBV29-1 and J usage is TRBJ1-2, with 8 bases fitting TRBD1. With V trimmed by 6 bases and J by 3 bases, 18 bases remained unmatched. This CDR3 comprises 17 residues. Germline CDR1 SQVTM, CDR2 ANQGSEA. CDR3 in amino acids: CSVIQGGPRGGDYGYTF. In DNA form, the CDR3 reads TGCAGCGTGATACAGGGGGGACCAAGAGGTGGGGACTATGGCTACACCTTC.

J is TRBJ2-1 and V is TRBV5-1; 9 bases map to TRBD1. Germline V gene sequence: CDR1 SGHRS, CDR2 YFSETQ. The CDR3 contains 14 residues. After removal of 1 base from V and 7 bases from J, the junction contained 3 bases not matched to a gene. The CDR3 here is CASSLQQGANEQFF. The CDR3 DNA follows: TGCGCCAGCAGCTTGCAACAGGGGGCAAATGAGCAGTTCTTC.

This clone was seen only once. The genes are TRBV2 and TRBJ1-5, with D possibly matching TRBD1 (5 bases). This CDR3 is built from 14 residues. The germline CDR1 and CDR2 sequences are SNHLY and FYNNEI. With 10 bases removed from V and 3 bases from J, the gap between germline ends came to 16 bases. The CDR3 coding sequence is TGTGCCACAAGGCGGGACGGAGACAATCAGCCCCAGCATTTT. Translation: CATRRDGDNQPQHF.

DNA for the CDR3: TGTGCCAGCAGTTTAAGGACCGGGGAGCTGTTTTTT. Translating gives CASSLRTGELFF. The V and J genes are TRBV27 and TRBJ2-2; D not resolved. The germline V gene has CDR1 MNHEY and CDR2 SMNVEV (reference sequence). V gave up 2 bases and J gave up 5 bases, with 3 bases separating them. This CDR3 has 12 amino acids.

This clone appeared a single time. The rearrangement joins TRBV5-8 to TRBJ2-3; D remains ambiguous. V was cut by 4 bases and J by 4 bases, with 28 bases left in between. Looked up from germline, CDR1 is SGHTS and CDR2 is YDEGEE. The CDR3 runs 19 residues. The CDR3 DNA reads TGTGCCAGCAGCAAAGACCGGGTCCCCCCCGCTGGGTCCCCAGATACGCAGTATTTT. This gives the protein CASSKDRVPPAGSPDTQYF. Full variable domain (missing parts from reference TRBV5-8 and TRBJ2-3): EAGVTQSPTHLIKTRGQQATLRCSPISGHTSVYWYQQALGLGLQFLLWYDEGEERNRGNFPPRFSGRQFPNYSSELNVNALELEDSALYLCASSKDRVPPAGSPDTQYFGPGTRLTVL.

The chain is built from TRBV7-2 and TRBJ2-2, with TRBD2 identical over 9 bases. Germline V gene data show CDR1 as SGHTA and CDR2 as FQGNSA. The CDR3 has 15 residues. The V gene end was trimmed by 5 bases and the J gene end by 7 bases; junction bases not matched to a gene: 8. The CDR3 DNA sequence: TGTGCCAGCAGCCCCCGGGCTAGCGGGGTCGGGGAGCTGTTTTTT. This codes for CASSPRASGVGELFF.

V and J are TRBV6-6 and TRBJ2-1; 12 bases line up with TRBD2. The CDR3 is 15 residues long. CDR1 MNHNY and CDR2 SVGAGI come from the germline V gene (reference sequence). V gave up 8 bases and J gave up 4 bases; unmatched junction bases: 6. CDR3 region: CASHKLAGGYNEQFF. The CDR3 coding sequence is TGTGCCAGCCATAAACTAGCGGGAGGATACAATGAGCAGTTCTTC.

This chain links TRBV11-3 with TRBJ1-4, with D hard to call. V was pared by 5 bases and J by 8 bases, with 6 bases between. Germline V gene sequence: CDR1 SGHNT, CDR2 YENEEA. This CDR3 has 11 amino acids. CDR3 sequence (DNA): TGTGCCAGCAGCCTGACAGAAAAACTGTTTTTT. It translates to CASSLTEKLFF. The entire variable domain, with the rest obtained from reference TRBV11-3 and TRBJ1-4, is as follows: EAGVVQSPRYKIIEKKQPVAFWCNPISGHNTLYWYLQNLGQGPELLIRYENEEAVDDSQLPKDRFSAERLKGVDSTLKIQPAELGDSAVYLCASSLTEKLFFGSGTQLSVL.

The rearrangement uses TRBV19 and TRBJ1-1; D call uncertain. V lost 3 bases and J 3 bases, leaving 11 bases between the germline ends. Germline loops: CDR1 LNHDA, CDR2 SQIVND (reference sequence). The CDR3 consists of 14 residues. The CDR3, as DNA: TGTGCCAGTAGTATGCTTTCTGGGTACACTGAAGCTTTCTTT. Translating it yields CASSMLSGYTEAFF.

The chain couples TRBV28 to TRBJ1-1, with D perhaps matching TRBD1 (6 bases). Germline V gene sequence: CDR1 MDHEN, CDR2 SYDVKM. Trimming removed 3 bases at V and 3 bases at J, with 8 bases between. The CDR3 runs 13 residues. The CDR3 DNA reads as TGTGCCAGCAGTTTGGGGGGCGACACTGAAGCTTTCTTT. Encoded protein: CASSLGGDTEAFF.

V usage is TRBV7-9 and J usage is TRBJ2-7; D may correspond to TRBD1 or TRBD2 (5 bases each). The V end was cut by 0 bases, the J end by 0 bases, with 9 bases between. CDR1 is SEHNR and CDR2 is FQNEAQ in the germline V gene (reference sequence). CDR3 size: 15 residues. Here the CDR3 reads CASSLAGAFSYEQYF. The CDR3 DNA sequence: TGTGCCAGCAGCTTAGCCGGGGCCTTCTCCTACGAGCAGTACTTC.

V gene TRBV30 combines with J gene TRBJ1-5; D is undetermined. Germline lookup yields CDR1 GTSNPN and CDR2 SVGIG (reference sequence). CDR3 size: 16 residues. V shed 2 bases and J shed 0 bases, with 14 bases lying between them. CDR3 sequence (DNA): TGTGCCTGGAGTCTGCCGACGGGTTATAGCAATCAGCCCCAGCATTTT. Its protein product is CAWSLPTGYSNQPQHF.

The V and J genes are TRBV10-1 and TRBJ1-6, with D perhaps TRBD1 (6 bases). The CDR3 spans 13 residues. Trimming cost V 4 bases and J 7 bases, with 8 bases left between them. Per the germline V gene, CDR1 is WNHNN and CDR2 is SYGVQD (reference sequence). CDR3 in amino acids: CASSARGNSPLHF. DNA for the CDR3: TGCGCCAGCAGTGCCAGGGGAAATTCACCCCTCCACTTT.